This T cell receptor (beta chain) was identified during a study of T cell changes during pregnancy in multiple sclerosis. Germline values: CDR1 LNHDA, CDR2 SQIVND (reference sequence). The CDR3 has 13 amino acids. V gave up 5 bases and J gave up 4 bases, with 11 bases separating them. Clones were sequenced by immunoSEQ multiplex PCR, and TCRdb holds only the in-frame ones, with some missing. The profile covers about 40,000 clones, with around nine tenths appearing a single time and approximately 8.4% taken by the ten largest. This TCR came from a female donor with multiple sclerosis, enrolled in a pregnancy study. The starting material was CD8+ T cells from peripheral blood mononuclear cells, obtained before pregnancy. The rearrangement links TRBV19 to TRBJ1-2, with a possible D match to TRBD1 (5 bases). CDR3 DNA sequence: TGTGCCAGTAGTGATGGGACTGCCTATGGCTACACCTTC. This gives the protein CASSDGTAYGYTF. Complete variable domain (other parts from reference TRBV19 and TRBJ1-2): DGGITQSPKYLFRKEGQNVTLSCEQNLNHDAMYWYRQDPGQGLRLIYYSQIVNDFQKGDIAEGYSVSREKKESFPLTVTSAQKNPTAFYLCASSDGTAYGYTFGSGTRLTVV.